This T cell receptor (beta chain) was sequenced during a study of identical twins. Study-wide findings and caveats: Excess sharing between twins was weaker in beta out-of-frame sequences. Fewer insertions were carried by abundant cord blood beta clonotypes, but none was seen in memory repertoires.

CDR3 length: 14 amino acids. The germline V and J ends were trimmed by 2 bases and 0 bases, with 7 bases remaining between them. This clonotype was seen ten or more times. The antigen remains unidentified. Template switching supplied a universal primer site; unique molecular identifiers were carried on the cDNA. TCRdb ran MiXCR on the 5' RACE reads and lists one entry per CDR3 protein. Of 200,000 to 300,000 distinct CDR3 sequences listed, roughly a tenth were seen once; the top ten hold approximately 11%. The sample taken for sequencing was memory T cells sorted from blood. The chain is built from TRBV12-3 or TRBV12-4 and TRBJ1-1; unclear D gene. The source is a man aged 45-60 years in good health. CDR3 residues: CASSLWEMNTEAFF. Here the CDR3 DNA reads TGTGCCAGCAGTTTATGGGAAATGAACACTGAAGCTTTCTTT.